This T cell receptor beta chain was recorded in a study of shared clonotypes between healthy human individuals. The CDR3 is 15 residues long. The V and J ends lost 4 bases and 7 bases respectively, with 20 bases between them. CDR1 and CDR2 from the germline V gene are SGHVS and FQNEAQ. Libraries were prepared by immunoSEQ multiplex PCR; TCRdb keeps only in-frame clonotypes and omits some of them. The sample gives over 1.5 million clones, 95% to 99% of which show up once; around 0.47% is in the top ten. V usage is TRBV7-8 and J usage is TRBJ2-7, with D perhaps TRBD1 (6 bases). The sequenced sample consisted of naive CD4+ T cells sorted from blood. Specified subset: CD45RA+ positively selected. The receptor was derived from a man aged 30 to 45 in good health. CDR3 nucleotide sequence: TGTGCCAGCAGCTCACAGGGAAGCCCTACGATAGAGCAGTACTTC. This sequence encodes CASSSQGSPTIEQYF.